The rows below give T cell receptor beta chains drawn from one sample of a study of blood T cell repertoires in COVID-19. This table comes from immunoSEQ multiplex PCR, and its TCRdb copy is limited to in-frame clones, with some not included. The data contain around 83,000 clones, around 89% of them singletons. The sample taken for sequencing was peripheral blood. These receptors came from a man between 65 and 85 years old with active or convalescent COVID-19. Both conserved end residues are part of each CDR3. D genes are given only for firm matches. Clone size is not always given. Where it is, it says once, few, many or a class for expanded clones.

d_call j_call clone_size v_call cdr3_aa cdr3_nt
- TRBJ1-1 - TRBV5-1 CASSLGTVSTEAFF TGCGCCAGCAGCTTGGGAACGGTGAGCACTGAAGCTTTCTTT
TRBD2 TRBJ2-1 - TRBV27 CASSSSGRLTYNEQFF TGTGCCAGCAGTTCTAGCGGTCGACTCACCTACAATGAGCAGTTCTTC
- TRBJ2-1 - TRBV6-5 CASRPTVISYNEQFF TGTGCCAGCAGACCGACAGTTATCTCCTACAATGAGCAGTTCTTC
- TRBJ1-2 - TRBV6-2/TRBV6-3 CASSNTRGDGYGYTF TGTGCCAGCAGTAATACCCGGGGAGATGGCTATGGCTACACCTTC
- TRBJ1-5 - TRBV30 CAWSVFQGNQPQHF TGTGCCTGGAGTGTCTTCCAGGGCAATCAGCCCCAGCATTTT
- TRBJ2-5 - TRBV10-3 CAIRRDSQETQYF TGTGCCATCAGGAGAGACAGCCAAGAGACCCAGTACTTC
TRBD1 TRBJ1-6 - TRBV4-2 CASSQAGTVYSPLHF TGTGCCAGCAGCCAGGCCGGGACAGTATATTCACCCCTCCACTTT
- TRBJ1-5 - TRBV19 CACQGFLNQPQHF TGTGCCTGTCAGGGATTTCTAAATCAGCCCCAGCATTTT
TRBD1 TRBJ1-2 - TRBV11-1 CASSSGTALYGYTF TGTGCCAGCAGCTCAGGGACAGCTCTCTATGGCTACACCTTC
TRBD1 TRBJ1-2 - TRBV5-1 CASSEQGVDGYGYTF TGCGCCAGCAGCGAACAGGGGGTGGACGGCTATGGCTACACCTTC
- TRBJ1-6 - TRBV6-5 CASTERDSDSPLHF TGTGCCAGCACCGAAAGGGACTCAGATTCACCCCTCCACTTT
- TRBJ1-2 - TRBV5-4 CASSFSGVGGYTF TGTGCCAGCAGCTTTTCGGGAGTGGGCGGCTACACCTTC
- TRBJ1-2 - TRBV9 CASSPSEASYGYTF TGTGCCAGCAGCCCCTCCGAAGCCTCCTATGGCTACACCTTC
- TRBJ1-1 - TRBV28 CASTLIENTEAFF TGTGCCAGCACCCTCATAGAGAACACTGAAGCTTTCTTT
TRBD1 TRBJ1-1 - TRBV28 CASSSAPVSSWTGF TGTGCCAGCAGTTCCGCGCCCGTATCGAGCTGGACAGGCTTT
- TRBJ1-4 - TRBV19 CASSRTWTDNEKLFF TGTGCCAGTAGCCGCACCTGGACAGATAATGAAAAACTGTTTTTT
- TRBJ1-2 - TRBV19 CASSHQGNYGYTF TGTGCCAGTAGTCATCAGGGGAACTATGGCTACACCTTC
- TRBJ1-5 - TRBV30 CAWSGREGQPQHF TGTGCCTGGAGTGGCAGGGAGGGTCAGCCCCAGCATTTT
TRBD1 TRBJ2-7 - TRBV3-1/TRBV3-2 CASSQGGRTGGTYEQYF TGTGCCAGCAGCCAAGGAGGCAGGACAGGGGGCACCTACGAGCAGTACTTC
- TRBJ2-7 - TRBV10-2 CASSERTIREQYF TGCGCCAGCAGTGAACGGACTATCCGCGAGCAGTACTTC
- TRBJ1-2 - TRBV2 CASSVRGDGGGYTF TGTGCCAGCAGTGTGAGAGGGGACGGGGGAGGCTACACCTTC
TRBD1 TRBJ2-2 once TRBV7-3 CASSMGQGATGELFF TGTGCCAGCAGTATGGGACAGGGGGCAACCGGGGAGCTGTTTTTT
TRBD2 TRBJ2-3 - TRBV18 CASSSSGASTDTQYF TGTGCCAGCTCATCTAGCGGGGCTAGCACAGATACGCAGTATTTT
- TRBJ2-3 - TRBV6-2/TRBV6-3 CASSYEPSTDTQYF TGTGCCAGCAGTTACGAGCCCTCCACAGATACGCAGTATTTT
- TRBJ1-1 - TRBV5-1 CASSLIPRGGEAVTEAFF TGCGCCAGCAGCTTGATTCCCCGGGGCGGGGAAGCAGTCACTGAAGCTTTCTTT
- TRBJ1-1 - TRBV7-9 CASSSQGTNTEAFF TGTGCCAGCAGCTCCCAGGGGACCAACACTGAAGCTTTCTTT
- TRBJ2-5 - TRBV11-2 CASSFGRQETQYF TGTGCCAGCAGCTTCGGCAGACAGGAGACCCAGTACTTC
TRBD2 TRBJ2-7 few TRBV7-9 CASSFGGSPSDEQYF TGTGCCAGCAGCTTTGGCGGGAGCCCCTCTGACGAGCAGTACTTC
TRBD1 TRBJ2-1 - TRBV19 CASSLSGTGPYNEQFF TGTGCCAGTAGTCTCTCCGGGACAGGGCCTTACAATGAGCAGTTCTTC
TRBD2 TRBJ2-1 - TRBV9 CASSVTPGGVYNEQFF TGTGCCAGCAGCGTGACGCCGGGAGGGGTCTACAATGAGCAGTTCTTC
- TRBJ2-5 - TRBV5-1 CASSPGSQGETQYF TGCGCCAGCAGCCCTGGGTCCCAGGGGGAGACCCAGTACTTC
- TRBJ1-6 - TRBV5-1 CASSLAGVGSPLHF TGCGCCAGCAGCTTGGCCGGGGTTGGCTCACCCCTCCACTTT
- TRBJ1-4 - TRBV5-1 CASSPTQGNGEKLFF TGCGCCAGCAGCCCCACCCAGGGGAACGGTGAAAAACTGTTTTTT
TRBD1 TRBJ2-5 - TRBV24-1 CATSPGQGARETQYF TGTGCCACCTCTCCGGGACAGGGGGCGCGGGAGACCCAGTACTTC
- TRBJ2-1 - TRBV28 CASTTPVSDEQFF TGTGCCAGCACCACCCCTGTGAGCGATGAGCAGTTCTTC
- TRBJ1-1 - TRBV7-9 CASSFTGLNTEAFF TGTGCCAGCAGCTTTACAGGGTTAAACACTGAAGCTTTCTTT
TRBD2 TRBJ2-2 - TRBV18 CASSVTLASTGELFF TGTGCCAGCTCGGTAACACTAGCGAGCACCGGGGAGCTGTTTTTT
TRBD1 TRBJ1-1 - TRBV6-2/TRBV6-3 CASTPGQGRTEAFF TGTGCCAGCACCCCGGGACAGGGGAGGACTGAAGCTTTCTTT
TRBD1 TRBJ2-3 - TRBV19 CASSTGTGVYTQYF TGTGCCAGTAGTACTGGGACAGGGGTATATACGCAGTATTTT
TRBD1 TRBJ2-4 - TRBV5-5 CASTLYAGTGGNVKNIQYF TGTGCCAGCACCCTATATGCTGGAACAGGGGGAAACGTCAAAAACATTCAGTACTTC
TRBD2 TRBJ2-3 - TRBV10-1 CASTVLAGAADTQYF TGCGCCAGCACGGTGCTAGCGGGAGCAGCAGATACGCAGTATTTT
TRBD1 TRBJ1-6 - TRBV5-8 CASSLGQGRSPLHF TGTGCCAGCAGCCTAGGACAGGGGAGGTCACCCCTCCACTTT
- TRBJ2-1 - TRBV29-1 CSVSRLLSYNEQFF TGCAGCGTTTCTAGACTACTCTCCTACAATGAGCAGTTCTTC
- TRBJ2-5 - TRBV6-2/TRBV6-3 CASSETTRGFQETQYF TGTGCCAGCAGCGAAACCACCCGAGGATTCCAAGAGACCCAGTACTTC
TRBD1 TRBJ1-1 - TRBV28 CASSLPQGATEAFF TGTGCCAGCAGTTTACCACAGGGGGCGACTGAAGCTTTCTTT
- TRBJ2-1 few TRBV9 CASSLEGALTYNEQFF TGTGCCAGCAGCCTAGAGGGAGCATTGACCTACAATGAGCAGTTCTTC
- TRBJ2-1 - TRBV29-1 CSVTRAGSYNEQFF TGCAGCGTTACAAGAGCGGGCTCCTACAATGAGCAGTTCTTC
- TRBJ1-2 - TRBV7-2 CASSLDHRPNYGYTF TGTGCCAGCAGCTTGGATCACAGACCTAACTATGGCTACACCTTC
TRBD2 TRBJ2-7 - TRBV4-2 CASSQDSTTSGRVYGYEQYF TGTGCCAGCAGCCAAGACTCTACCACTAGCGGGAGGGTGTATGGGTACGAGCAGTACTTC
TRBD1 TRBJ1-6 - TRBV2 CASSRTGGHNSPLHF TGTGCCAGCAGTAGGACAGGGGGACATAATTCACCCCTCCACTTT
- TRBJ1-2 once TRBV5-4 CASEGDGGYTF TGTGCCAGCGAGGGCGATGGTGGCTACACCTTC
TRBD1 TRBJ1-4 - TRBV4-1 CASSHSGQGAEKLFF TGCGCCAGCAGCCACTCAGGACAGGGGGCGGAAAAACTGTTTTTT
TRBD2 TRBJ2-1 once TRBV5-1 CASSPGLAGNEQFF TGCGCCAGCAGCCCCGGACTAGCAGGCAATGAGCAGTTCTTC
- TRBJ1-2 - TRBV30 CAWSVFPSNYGYTF TGTGCCTGGAGTGTATTTCCCTCTAACTATGGCTACACCTTC
- TRBJ2-3 - TRBV5-1 CASSPWTATDTQYF TGCGCCAGCAGCCCCTGGACTGCCACAGATACGCAGTATTTT